These 19 T cell receptor beta chains were sequenced from one sample in a study of blood T cell repertoires in COVID-19. Using immunoSEQ multiplex PCR, the repertoire was profiled, and TCRdb retains in-frame clones only, with some absent. Among roughly 300,000 clones listed, roughly 90% were seen once. Sequencing input: peripheral blood. The source is a man aged 18 to 30 who had recovered from COVID-19.

In its sample, this clone was seen once. J is TRBJ2-7 and V is TRBV9, with D perhaps matching TRBD2 (5 bases). V was cut by 0 bases and J by 4 bases, with 11 bases left in between. CDR1 and CDR2 from the germline V gene are SGDLS and YYNGEE. The CDR3 consists of 14 residues. The CDR3 region is CASSVEVGGYEQYF. The CDR3 DNA reads as TGTGCCAGCAGCGTAGAAGTGGGCGGGTACGAGCAGTACTTC. Full variable domain (remainder filled in from reference TRBV9 and TRBJ2-7): DSGVTQTPKHLITATGQRVTLRCSPRSGDLSVYWYQQSLDQGLQFLIQYYNGEERAKGNILERFSAQQFPDLHSELNLSSLELGDSALYFCASSVEVGGYEQYFGPGTRLTVT.

This clone has just a few counts. This chain joins TRBV4-2 and TRBJ2-7; 7 bases map to TRBD2. The CDR3 has 16 residues. CDR1 LGHNA and CDR2 YNFKEQ come from the germline V gene. With V trimmed by 4 bases and J by 5 bases, 14 bases remained unmatched. CDR3 nucleotide sequence: TGTGCCAGCAGCCCAGAGATCGGCGGGAGTAATAACGAGCAGTACTTC. Translation gives CASSPEIGGSNNEQYF.

The chain couples TRBV11-2 to TRBJ1-2, with 9 bases lining up with TRBD1. CDR1 and CDR2 (germline): SGHAT, FQNNGV. The CDR3 covers 15 residues. V trimming: 4 bases; J trimming: 2 bases; junction bases outside the gene matches: 5. CDR3 bases: TGTGCCAGCAGCTCACAGGGGGCGGGGAACTATGGCTACACCTTC. It specifies CASSSQGAGNYGYTF.

V gene TRBV6-5 combines with J gene TRBJ1-4, with D tentatively TRBD1 (5 bases). CDR3 length: 12 residues. The V gene lost 6 bases and the J gene lost 7 bases, with 9 bases spanning the gap. Germline values: CDR1 MNHEY, CDR2 SVGAGI. The CDR3: CASRGGSEKLFF. The CDR3 DNA reads as TGTGCCAGCAGGGGGGGGAGTGAAAAACTGTTTTTT.

The rearrangement uses TRBV12-3 or TRBV12-4 and TRBJ1-2; no clear D gene. V was trimmed by 5 bases and J by 0 bases, leaving 4 bases between them. This CDR3 is built from 12 residues. The CDR3 reads CASSVSNYGYTF. The CDR3 DNA reads TGTGCCAGCAGTGTATCTAACTATGGCTACACCTTC.

The V gene is TRBV6-5, the J gene TRBJ2-7; TRBD1 matches 11 bases. V lost 5 bases and J lost 3; bases outside the gene matches: 3. This CDR3 is built from 14 residues. The V gene's germline CDR1 is MNHEY and CDR2 SVGAGI. The CDR3 nucleotides read TGTGCCAGCAGTCGGGACAGGGGGGTCTACGAGCAGTACTTC. Its protein product is CASSRDRGVYEQYF.

This clone was seen a few times. The rearrangement uses TRBV5-1 and TRBJ1-1; D is uncertain. Germline CDR1 reads SGHRS; CDR2 reads YFSETQ. There are 15 residues in the CDR3. Trimming removed 4 bases from V and 4 bases from J, with 17 bases in between. CDR3 bases: TGCGCCAGCAGCAGCCCTCTACAGTCGACCACTGAAGCTTTCTTT. It yields the protein CASSSPLQSTTEAFF.

The chain recombines TRBV4-3 with TRBJ1-3; the D gene is possibly TRBD1 (6 bases). CDR3 size: 15 residues. Trimming took 1 base from V and 3 from J, leaving 10 bases between them. Germline V gene data show CDR1 as LGHNA and CDR2 as YSLEER. As DNA, the CDR3 is TGCGCCAGCAGCCAAGCGGGGGGCGGTGGAAACACCATATATTTT. Its translation: CASSQAGGGGNTIYF.

CDR3 bases: TGCGCCAGCAGCTTTAGGCCGCGGGATGGAGACAGGGGCCCGAACACTGAAGCTTTCTTT. Translation gives CASSFRPRDGDRGPNTEAFF. This chain joins TRBV5-1 and TRBJ1-1; the match to TRBD1 covers 8 bases. Germline V lookup: CDR1 SGHRS, CDR2 YFSETQ. Trimming removed 2 bases from V and 1 base from J; junction bases left unmatched: 19. This CDR3 region has 20 residues.

The chain employs TRBV19 and TRBJ1-4; TRBD1 matches 8 bases. Per the germline V gene, CDR1 is LNHDA and CDR2 is SQIVND (reference sequence). The CDR3 totals 14 residues. V lost 5 bases, J lost 7 bases, and 6 bases stayed unmatched. CDR3 DNA sequence: TGTGCCAGTAGTGGACAGGGATCGGGTGAAAAACTGTTTTTT. Its protein product is CASSGQGSGEKLFF.

The chain has TRBV29-1 and TRBJ1-1; 8 bases map to TRBD1. Losses at the gene ends were 7 bases for V and 1 base for J; bases not matched to a gene: 8. This CDR3 is built from 14 residues. Per germline, CDR1 SQVTM and CDR2 ANQGSEA. CDR3 loop: CSGKLGTGNTEAFF. In nucleotides, the CDR3 is TGCAGCGGGAAGCTAGGGACAGGGAACACTGAAGCTTTCTTT.

V usage is TRBV12-3 or TRBV12-4 and J usage is TRBJ1-2; 7 positions agree with TRBD1. The V and J ends lost 6 bases and 4 bases, in that order; junction bases with no gene match: 5. The CDR3 is 13 residues long. The DNA of the CDR3 is TGTGCCAGCAGCCCGACAGGGATCTATGGCTACACCTTC. Encoded protein: CASSPTGIYGYTF.

The chain carries TRBV6-1 and TRBJ1-5; TRBD1 matches at 8 bases. V gave up 4 bases and J gave up 3 bases; unmatched junction bases: 14. The CDR3 sequence is 18 residues long. From germline, CDR1 is MNHNS and CDR2 SASEGT. The CDR3, as DNA: TGTGCCAGCAGTGTACCCGGACAGGGCAGCCACCACAATCAGCCCCAGCATTTT. The encoded protein is CASSVPGQGSHHNQPQHF.

V and J are TRBV7-6 and TRBJ1-3; TRBD1 matches 8 bases. The CDR3 extends over 18 amino acids. The J segment lost 0 bases and the V segment lost 2 bases, leaving 9 bases of the junction unmatched. The germline gives CDR1 SGHVS, CDR2 FNYEAQ. CDR3: CASSLRTGQGHSGNTIYF. In nucleotides, the CDR3 is TGTGCCAGCAGCTTAAGGACCGGACAGGGCCACTCTGGAAACACCATATATTTT.

V and J are TRBV2 and TRBJ2-2, with D perhaps TRBD1 (5 bases). V lost 5 bases to trimming and J lost 2 bases, with 12 bases between them. The CDR3 contains 15 residues. Germline V gene data show CDR1 as SNHLY and CDR2 as FYNNEI. This CDR3 is CASSIGRVNTGELFF. The CDR3 nucleotides are TGTGCCAGCAGTATCGGCAGGGTCAACACCGGGGAGCTGTTTTTT.

This chain uses TRBV25-1 with TRBJ2-5; 10 bases match TRBD2. This CDR3 has 16 residues. V lost 4 bases to trimming and J lost 5 bases; unmatched junction nucleotides: 10. In germline, CDR1 is MGHDK, CDR2 SYGVNS. The DNA of the CDR3 is TGTGCCAGCAGTGCATACCTAGCGGGAGAGGGGGAGACCCAGTACTTC. Amino acids: CASSAYLAGEGETQYF.

The chain uses TRBV27 and TRBJ2-1; 7 bases agree with TRBD2. V lost 3 bases to trimming and J lost 6 bases; unmatched junction nucleotides: 8. Germline V lookup: CDR1 MNHEY, CDR2 SMNVEV (reference sequence). The CDR3 has 15 amino acids. The CDR3 coding sequence is TGTGCCAGCAGTTTCGAGGCGGGAGTTAGCAATGAGCAGTTCTTC. Translation: CASSFEAGVSNEQFF.

The chain employs TRBV5-4 and TRBJ2-1; 8 nucleotides agree with TRBD1. Losses at the gene ends were 4 bases for V and 1 base for J; bases not matched to a gene: 7. The CDR3 is 16 amino acids. The germline CDR1 and CDR2 sequences are SGHNT and YYREEE (reference sequence). The CDR3 nucleotides read TGTGCCAGCAGCACGGGACAGGCGGGGTCCTACAATGAGCAGTTCTTC. This codes for CASSTGQAGSYNEQFF.

The chain carries TRBV7-3 and TRBJ1-1; TRBD1 matches 9 bases. This CDR3 has 17 residues. Germline V gene sequence: CDR1 SGHTA, CDR2 FQGTGA. V was clipped by 5 bases and J by 1 base; unmatched bases: 11. CDR3 DNA: TGTGCCAGCAGCGCATTGCCCCCGGGACAGGGGAACACTGAAGCTTTCTTT. This gives the protein CASSALPPGQGNTEAFF.